These T cell receptor beta chains were read from a single sample in a study of blood T cell repertoires in COVID-19. The assay was immunoSEQ multiplex PCR, and TCRdb's table has in-frame clones only and misses some. Altogether under 100,000 clones are present, less than 95% being singletons, with the ten largest covering approximately 5.1%. Sequencing used peripheral blood. The receptors were gathered from a man between 50 and 59 years old with acute or convalescent COVID-19. The CDR3 runs from the conserved cysteine through the conserved F or W. D genes are given only for firm matches. Size is omitted from some rows. Given values are once, few, many or a class for expanded clones.

V: TRBV6-4
D: -
size: few
J: TRBJ1-1
CDR3: CASSPTVRSTEAFF
DNA: TGTGCCAGCAGTCCGACAGTACGAAGTACTGAAGCTTTCTTT

V: TRBV18
D: TRBD1
size: -
J: TRBJ2-7
CDR3: CASSPGQGFEQYF
DNA: TGTGCCAGCTCCCCGGGACAGGGTTTCGAGCAGTACTTC

V: TRBV7-9
D: -
size: -
J: TRBJ2-3
CDR3: CASYPAGTDTQYF
DNA: TGTGCCAGCTACCCCGCGGGGACAGATACGCAGTATTTT

V: TRBV27
D: TRBD2
size: once
J: TRBJ2-7
CDR3: CASSTSGRASEQYF
DNA: TGTGCCAGCAGCACTAGCGGGAGGGCCTCCGAGCAGTACTTC

V: TRBV18
D: TRBD1
size: -
J: TRBJ1-3
CDR3: CASSPSGQTSGNTIYF
DNA: TGTGCCAGCTCGCCCTCGGGACAGACCTCTGGAAACACCATATATTTT

V: TRBV11-2
D: -
size: -
J: TRBJ2-7
CDR3: CASSLDQGIFPYEQYF
DNA: TGTGCCAGCAGCTTAGATCAGGGGATATTTCCCTACGAGCAGTACTTC

V: TRBV6-5
D: -
size: -
J: TRBJ1-2
CDR3: CASSQTGSYGYTF
DNA: TGTGCCAGCAGTCAAACAGGGTCCTATGGCTACACCTTC

V: TRBV7-9
D: -
size: once
J: TRBJ2-2
CDR3: CASSLAVPGGELFF
DNA: TGTGCCAGCAGCTTAGCCGTACCGGGCGGGGAGCTGTTTTTT

V: TRBV5-1
D: TRBD2
size: -
J: TRBJ2-1
CDR3: CASSLGLAGSYNEQFF
DNA: TGCGCCAGCAGCTTGGGACTAGCGGGATCATACAATGAGCAGTTCTTC

V: TRBV10-3
D: TRBD2
size: -
J: TRBJ2-2
CDR3: CAISVVDRREDGELFF
DNA: TGTGCCATCAGTGTAGTCGACAGGCGGGAGGACGGGGAGCTGTTTTTT

V: TRBV5-1
D: -
size: -
J: TRBJ1-2
CDR3: CASSLQTGSGYTF
DNA: TGCGCCAGCAGCTTGCAAACAGGGAGTGGCTACACCTTC

V: TRBV4-2
D: TRBD2
size: -
J: TRBJ2-3
CDR3: CASSQDLRLAGGSHTDTQYF
DNA: TGTGCCAGCAGCCAAGATCTGCGGCTAGCGGGAGGGTCCCACACAGATACGCAGTATTTT

V: TRBV19
D: TRBD1
size: -
J: TRBJ1-2
CDR3: CASSTSTGEHGYTF
DNA: TGTGCCAGTAGTACTTCGACAGGGGAGCATGGCTACACCTTC

V: TRBV9
D: TRBD1
size: -
J: TRBJ1-2
CDR3: CASSVQNRGYGYTF
DNA: TGTGCCAGCAGCGTACAAAACAGGGGCTATGGCTACACCTTC

V: TRBV19
D: TRBD2
size: -
J: TRBJ2-7
CDR3: CASSLAGGTYEQYF
DNA: TGTGCCAGTAGTCTAGCGGGAGGCACCTACGAGCAGTACTTC

V: TRBV4-1
D: TRBD1
size: -
J: TRBJ1-2
CDR3: CASSNRGRNYGYTF
DNA: TGCGCCAGCAGCAACAGGGGGCGAAACTATGGCTACACCTTC

V: TRBV5-6
D: TRBD1
size: -
J: TRBJ1-6
CDR3: CASSSYRTGLRSYNSPLHF
DNA: TGTGCCAGCAGCTCCTATCGGACAGGGCTACGCTCCTATAATTCACCCCTCCACTTT

V: TRBV27
D: TRBD2
size: -
J: TRBJ2-1
CDR3: CASSRGGLEGEQFF
DNA: TGTGCCAGCAGCCGCGGGGGTTTGGAGGGTGAGCAGTTCTTC

V: TRBV30
D: -
size: -
J: TRBJ1-1
CDR3: CAWTPSRSEAFF
DNA: TGTGCCTGGACCCCTTCCAGAAGTGAAGCTTTCTTT

V: TRBV10-3
D: TRBD2
size: -
J: TRBJ2-1
CDR3: CAIQPFGTSGRQQHSYNEQFF
DNA: TGTGCCATTCAGCCTTTCGGGACTAGCGGGAGACAGCAACACTCCTACAATGAGCAGTTCTTC

V: TRBV7-9
D: -
size: -
J: TRBJ1-2
CDR3: CASSLAGRPHYGYTF
DNA: TGTGCCAGCAGCTTAGCCGGCAGGCCCCACTATGGCTACACCTTC

V: TRBV21-1
D: -
size: -
J: TRBJ2-7
CDR3: CASSTAGEIYEQYF
DNA: TGTGCCAGCAGCACGGCAGGCGAAATCTACGAGCAGTACTTC

V: TRBV6-1
D: -
size: -
J: TRBJ1-1
CDR3: CASSELQGGNTEAFF
DNA: TGTGCCAGCAGTGAATTGCAGGGAGGGAACACTGAAGCTTTCTTT

V: TRBV2
D: -
size: few
J: TRBJ2-3
CDR3: CASSEDDSQTSTDTQYF
DNA: TGTGCCAGCAGTGAAGACGACTCACAAACTAGCACAGATACGCAGTATTTT

V: TRBV2
D: TRBD1
size: few
J: TRBJ1-1
CDR3: CASSGQGSEAFF
DNA: TGTGCCAGCAGTGGACAGGGCTCTGAAGCTTTCTTT

V: TRBV29-1
D: -
size: -
J: TRBJ1-2
CDR3: CSAVEGSGYTF
DNA: TGCAGCGCTGTTGAGGGTAGCGGCTACACCTTC

V: TRBV14
D: TRBD2
size: -
J: TRBJ2-7
CDR3: CASSLAGLGEQYF
DNA: TGTGCCAGCAGCTTAGCGGGATTGGGCGAGCAGTACTTC

V: TRBV24-1
D: -
size: -
J: TRBJ1-2
CDR3: CATSGGAIYGYTF
DNA: TGTGCCACCTCCGGAGGGGCTATCTATGGCTACACCTTC

V: TRBV18
D: -
size: -
J: TRBJ1-5
CDR3: CASSPRDIRNQPQHF
DNA: TGTGCCAGCTCACCACGGGACATTCGCAATCAGCCCCAGCATTTT

V: TRBV29-1
D: -
size: -
J: TRBJ2-2
CDR3: CSVGASAGELFF
DNA: TGCAGCGTTGGCGCGAGTGCCGGGGAGCTGTTTTTT

V: TRBV5-1
D: -
size: -
J: TRBJ2-1
CDR3: CASSLGATSSYNEQFF
DNA: TGCGCCAGCAGCTTGGGGGCGACTAGCTCCTACAATGAGCAGTTCTTC

V: TRBV14
D: -
size: -
J: TRBJ1-1
CDR3: CASSPLRVGTEAFF
DNA: TGTGCCAGCAGCCCCTTACGGGTGGGCACTGAAGCTTTCTTT

V: TRBV9
D: -
size: -
J: TRBJ1-2
CDR3: CASSVVGTPYGYTF
DNA: TGTGCCAGCAGCGTAGTGGGGACTCCCTATGGCTACACCTTC

V: TRBV5-6
D: TRBD1
size: -
J: TRBJ2-5
CDR3: CASSLMGQGVVTQYF
DNA: TGTGCCAGCAGCTTGATGGGACAGGGTGTTGTGACCCAGTACTTC

V: TRBV24-1
D: -
size: -
J: TRBJ2-5
CDR3: CATSDLRGGRETQYF
DNA: TGTGCCACCAGTGATTTGCGCGGGGGCAGGGAGACCCAGTACTTC

V: TRBV9
D: TRBD2
size: once
J: TRBJ2-1
CDR3: CASSVVRSGRIDEQFF
DNA: TGTGCCAGCAGCGTAGTCAGGAGCGGGAGGATCGATGAGCAGTTCTTC

V: TRBV30
D: -
size: -
J: TRBJ1-1
CDR3: CASGTFNTEAFF
DNA: TGTGCCTCAGGCACCTTTAACACTGAAGCTTTCTTT

V: TRBV5-6
D: -
size: -
J: TRBJ1-1
CDR3: CASSLDRGTTEAFF
DNA: TGTGCCAGCAGCTTGGATCGGGGGACCACTGAAGCTTTCTTT

V: TRBV7-9
D: TRBD2
size: once
J: TRBJ2-5
CDR3: CASSLGQAGGLETQYF
DNA: TGTGCCAGCAGCTTGGGGCAAGCGGGAGGTCTAGAGACCCAGTACTTC

V: TRBV2
D: -
size: -
J: TRBJ2-5
CDR3: CASSEAQKGGAGGQTQYF
DNA: TGTGCCAGCAGTGAAGCGCAGAAAGGCGGGGCCGGCGGGCAGACCCAGTACTTC

V: TRBV11-2
D: TRBD2
size: -
J: TRBJ2-7
CDR3: CASSLDFGRDQYF
DNA: TGTGCCAGCAGCTTAGATTTTGGGAGGGACCAGTACTTC

V: TRBV6-1
D: TRBD1
size: -
J: TRBJ1-5
CDR3: CASSVPGQGAGQPQHF
DNA: TGTGCCAGCAGTGTACCGGGACAGGGGGCTGGACAGCCCCAGCATTTT

V: TRBV18
D: TRBD1
size: -
J: TRBJ2-7
CDR3: CASSPAGGQGFYEQYF
DNA: TGTGCCAGCTCACCTGCGGGGGGACAGGGGTTTTACGAGCAGTACTTC

V: TRBV10-2
D: TRBD2
size: -
J: TRBJ2-1
CDR3: CASWSGSSSYNEQFF
DNA: TGCGCCAGCTGGAGCGGGAGTTCGTCCTACAATGAGCAGTTCTTC

V: TRBV2
D: TRBD1
size: -
J: TRBJ1-2
CDR3: CASRDRGYGYTF
DNA: TGTGCCAGCAGAGACAGGGGCTATGGCTACACCTTC

V: TRBV4-1
D: -
size: -
J: TRBJ2-3
CDR3: CASSQDRVGDTQYF
DNA: TGCGCCAGCAGCCAAGATCGGGTGGGAGATACGCAGTATTTT